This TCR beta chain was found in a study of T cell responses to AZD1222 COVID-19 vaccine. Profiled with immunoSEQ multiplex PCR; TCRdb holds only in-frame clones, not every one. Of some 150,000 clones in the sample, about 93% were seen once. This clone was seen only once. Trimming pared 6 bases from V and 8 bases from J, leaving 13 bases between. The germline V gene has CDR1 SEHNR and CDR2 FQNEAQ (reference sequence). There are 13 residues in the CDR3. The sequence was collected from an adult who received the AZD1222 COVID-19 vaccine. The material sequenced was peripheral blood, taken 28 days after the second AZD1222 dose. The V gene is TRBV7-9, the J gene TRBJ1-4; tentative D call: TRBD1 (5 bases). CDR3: CASRGGEGEKLFF. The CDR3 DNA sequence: TGTGCCAGCAGGGGAGGGGAAGGAGAAAAACTGTTTTTT.